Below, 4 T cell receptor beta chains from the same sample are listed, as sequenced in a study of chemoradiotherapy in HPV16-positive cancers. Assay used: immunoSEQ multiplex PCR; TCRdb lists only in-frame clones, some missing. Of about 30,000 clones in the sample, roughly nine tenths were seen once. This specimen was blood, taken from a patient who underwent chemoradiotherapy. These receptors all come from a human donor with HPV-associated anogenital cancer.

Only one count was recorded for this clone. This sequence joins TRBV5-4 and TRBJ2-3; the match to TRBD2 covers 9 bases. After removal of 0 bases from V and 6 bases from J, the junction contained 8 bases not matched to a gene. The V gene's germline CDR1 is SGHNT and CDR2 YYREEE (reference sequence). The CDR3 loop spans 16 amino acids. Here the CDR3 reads CASSLARGGAPDTQYF. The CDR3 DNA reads TGTGCCAGCAGCTTGGCGCGCGGGGGGGCCCCGGATACGCAGTATTTT. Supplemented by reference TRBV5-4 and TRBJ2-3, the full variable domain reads ETGVTQSPTHLIKTRGQQVTLRCSSQSGHNTVSWYQQALGQGPQFIFQYYREEENGRGNFPPRFSGLQFPNYSSELNVNALELDDSALYLCASSLARGGAPDTQYFGPGTRLTVL.

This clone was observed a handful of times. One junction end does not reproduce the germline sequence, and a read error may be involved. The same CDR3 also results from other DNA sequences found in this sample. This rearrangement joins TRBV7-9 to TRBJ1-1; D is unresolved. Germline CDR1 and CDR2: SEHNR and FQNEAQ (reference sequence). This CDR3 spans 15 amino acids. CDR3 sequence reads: CASSQDSGGYTEAFF. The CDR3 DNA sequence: TGCGCCAGCAGCCAAGACTCAGGAGGATACACTGAAGCTTTCTTT.

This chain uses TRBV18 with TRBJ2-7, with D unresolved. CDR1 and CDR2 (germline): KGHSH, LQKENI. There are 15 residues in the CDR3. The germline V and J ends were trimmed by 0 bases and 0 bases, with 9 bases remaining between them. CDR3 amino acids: CASSPPQADSYEQYF. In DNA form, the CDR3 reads TGTGCCAGCTCACCACCCCAGGCCGACTCCTACGAGCAGTACTTC.

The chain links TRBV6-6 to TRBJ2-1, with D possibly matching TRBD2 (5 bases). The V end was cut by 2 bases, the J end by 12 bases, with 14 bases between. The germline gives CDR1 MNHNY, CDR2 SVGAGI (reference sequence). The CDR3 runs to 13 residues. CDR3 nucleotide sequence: TGTGCCAGCAGTTACGCTCGGGAAGGTAGGCAGTTCTTC. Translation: CASSYAREGRQFF.